Below are 17 T cell receptor beta chains sequenced from a single sample in a study of blood T cell repertoires in COVID-19. The repertoire was sequenced with immunoSEQ multiplex PCR; TCRdb's copy has only in-frame clones and lacks some. The sample shows approximately 50,000 clones, roughly 85% of them seen only once. The sample consisted of peripheral blood. The source of these receptors is a human donor in a cohort sampled during active COVID-19.

This clone was observed a few times. V and J are TRBV19 and TRBJ1-1; D remains unclear. This CDR3 is 13 amino acids long. Germline V gene sequence: CDR1 LNHDA, CDR2 SQIVND (reference sequence). V was trimmed by 3 bases and J by 9 bases, leaving 14 bases between them. CDR3 in DNA: TGTGCCAGTAGTATTTCGGACTTTGCGCAAGCTTTCTTT. Its protein is CASSISDFAQAFF.

V is TRBV27 and J is TRBJ1-5; a possible D gene is TRBD1 (6 bases). Germline loops: CDR1 MNHEY, CDR2 SMNVEV (reference sequence). CDR3 length equals 17 residues. Trimming left V 6 bases short and J 5 bases short, with 23 bases between. The CDR3 sequence is CASSRTLQGIRDQPQHF. CDR3 bases: TGTGCCAGCAGCCGGACTTTACAGGGAATAAGGGATCAGCCCCAGCATTTT.

Here the CDR3 reads CASCGKQGRLETQYF. The CDR3 DNA reads TGTGCCAGCTGTGGGAAACAGGGGCGGTTAGAGACCCAGTACTTC. This chain connects TRBV2 to TRBJ2-5; TRBD1 matches 7 bases. Trimming cost V 8 bases and J 4 bases; bases outside gene matches: 13. The germline V gene has CDR1 SNHLY and CDR2 FYNNEI. CDR3 size: 15 residues.

The chain joins TRBV5-1 to TRBJ2-7; 7 positions agree with TRBD1. Germline V gives CDR1 SGHRS, CDR2 YFSETQ. CDR3 size: 15 residues. J was trimmed by 3 bases and V by 4 bases; bases with no gene match: 10. Written as DNA, the CDR3 is TGCGCCAGCAGCCCTAGACAGGGTATGGGCTACGAGCAGTACTTC. Its translation: CASSPRQGMGYEQYF. Full variable domain (remainder filled in from reference TRBV5-1 and TRBJ2-7): KAGVTQTPRYLIKTRGQQVTLSCSPISGHRSVSWYQQTPGQGLQFLFEYFSETQRNKGNFPGRFSGRQFSNSRSEMNVSTLELGDSALYLCASSPRQGMGYEQYFGPGTRLTVT.

V usage is TRBV16 and J usage is TRBJ1-4; D may be TRBD1 (5 bases). Trimming stripped 2 bases from V and 7 bases from J, with 14 bases between. CDR3 length equals 15 residues. The germline gives CDR1 KGHSY, CDR2 FQNENV. The CDR3 here is CASSQGWQGIEKLFF. In DNA, the CDR3 is TGTGCCAGCAGCCAAGGTTGGCAGGGCATTGAAAAACTGTTTTTT.

The chain has TRBV14 and TRBJ1-1; no clear D. This CDR3 is built from 13 residues. Trimming took 4 bases from V and 11 from J, leaving 17 bases between them. Looked up from germline, CDR1 is SGHDN and CDR2 is FVKESK. The DNA of the CDR3 is TGTGCCAGCAGCCTCCGGGGTCGGGGAATCGCTTTCTTT. This encodes CASSLRGRGIAFF.

The chain combines TRBV6-5 with TRBJ1-5; TRBD1 is a possible D gene (6 bases). There are 13 residues in the CDR3. Germline V CDR1 and CDR2: MNHEY, SVGAGI. Trimming took 8 bases from V and 3 from J, leaving 11 bases between them. The DNA of the CDR3 is TGTGCCAGCTCAAGACAGGTCAATCAGCCCCAGCATTTT. It is translated as CASSRQVNQPQHF.

In its sample, this clone was seen once. This rearrangement joins TRBV9 to TRBJ2-7; D remains ambiguous. V dropped 3 bases and J dropped 0 bases, with 10 bases sitting between them. This CDR3 comprises 14 residues. The V gene's germline CDR1 is SGDLS and CDR2 YYNGEE. Written as DNA, the CDR3 is TGTGCCAGCAGCGACTCACCGAGCTCCTACGAGCAGTACTTC. This translates into CASSDSPSSYEQYF.

The rearrangement uses TRBV4-2 and TRBJ2-7; a possible D gene is TRBD1 (6 bases). The CDR3 is 15 amino acids. Trimming left V 4 bases short and J 4 bases short, with 17 bases between. Germline lookup yields CDR1 LGHNA and CDR2 YNFKEQ. The CDR3 nucleotides are TGTGCCAGCAGCCCGAGACCTGAACAGGGTTACGAGCAGTACTTC. Its protein is CASSPRPEQGYEQYF.

This clone has only one observation. The J gene is TRBJ1-1, the V gene TRBV5-6, with 7 nucleotides matching TRBD1. Germline CDR1 reads SGHDT; CDR2 reads YYEEEE. This CDR3 has 12 amino acids. Losses at the gene ends were 3 bases for V and 7 bases for J; bases not matched to a gene: 3. The CDR3 sequence is CASSWGTVEAFF. As DNA, the CDR3 is TGTGCCAGCAGCTGGGGGACAGTTGAAGCTTTCTTT.

This chain connects TRBV28 to TRBJ1-3; D uncertain. Germline CDR1 reads MDHEN; CDR2 reads SYDVKM. The CDR3 runs to 17 residues. The V and J ends lost 8 bases and 1 base respectively, with 21 bases between them. DNA for the CDR3: TGTGCCAGCCGGGATAATTTTTTCCACGTATCTGGAAACACCATATATTTT. Encoded protein: CASRDNFFHVSGNTIYF.

The genes are TRBV27 and TRBJ2-7; D might be TRBD1 (6 bases). Per germline, CDR1 MNHEY and CDR2 SMNVEV (reference sequence). The CDR3 spans 14 residues. Trimming took off 6 bases at V and 2 bases at J, with 14 bases between the two ends. CDR3 coding DNA: TGTGCCAGCAGGAAAGGGGGTGCCCCCTACGAGCAGTACTTC. It specifies CASRKGGAPYEQYF.

The CDR3 DNA reads TGTGCCAGCAGTGACGCGGGGAACGCGCGGGGGGGCCGGGATGAGCAGTTCTTC. Amino acids: CASSDAGNARGGRDEQFF. The genes are TRBV2 and TRBJ2-1, with 9 positions matching TRBD2. The J segment lost 8 bases and the V segment lost 3 bases, leaving 17 bases of the junction unmatched. The CDR3 has 18 amino acids. Germline-derived CDR1 and CDR2 are SNHLY and FYNNEI.

The V gene is TRBV27, the J gene TRBJ2-7, with 8 bases that match TRBD1. Germline CDR1 is MNHEY and CDR2 is SMNVEV (reference sequence). V was pared by 10 bases and J by 3 bases, with 8 bases of the junction left unmatched. This CDR3 has 13 residues. The chain's CDR3 is CAIAQGVLYEQYF. The CDR3, as DNA: TGTGCCATCGCACAGGGGGTCCTCTACGAGCAGTACTTC.

This clone came up a few times. For the CDR3, the DNA is TGTGCCAGCTCACCACAGTTACAGGCGGAGCCCCTCCACTTT. Translation: CASSPQLQAEPLHF. The chain is built from TRBV18 and TRBJ1-6; D perhaps matches TRBD1 (5 bases). Trimming took off 1 base at V and 13 bases at J, with 14 bases between the two ends. The germline CDR1 and CDR2 sequences are KGHSH and LQKENI. The CDR3 is 14 amino acids.

The chain links TRBV7-2 to TRBJ1-2; 9 nucleotides align to TRBD1. Germline V gene data show CDR1 as SGHTA and CDR2 as FQGNSA. This CDR3 region has 15 residues. The V gene end was trimmed by 5 bases and the J gene end by 7 bases; junction bases not matched to a gene: 11. This chain's CDR3 is CASSGPGQGAVGYTF. The CDR3 DNA is TGTGCCAGCAGCGGGCCGGGACAGGGTGCCGTTGGCTACACCTTC.

The CDR3 DNA reads TGTGCCAGTAGTAGCAAGCGGACAGTGTCTGGCTACACCTTC. It specifies CASSSKRTVSGYTF. The chain carries TRBV19 and TRBJ1-2; the D gene is possibly TRBD1 (6 bases). With 4 bases removed from V and 7 bases from J, the gap between germline ends came to 16 bases. Germline CDR1 and CDR2: LNHDA and SQIVND (reference sequence). The CDR3 totals 14 residues. The entire variable domain, with the rest obtained from reference TRBV19 and TRBJ1-2, is as follows: DGGITQSPKYLFRKEGQNVTLSCEQNLNHDAMYWYRQDPGQGLRLIYYSQIVNDFQKGDIAEGYSVSREKKESFPLTVTSAQKNPTAFYLCASSSKRTVSGYTFGSGTRLTVV.